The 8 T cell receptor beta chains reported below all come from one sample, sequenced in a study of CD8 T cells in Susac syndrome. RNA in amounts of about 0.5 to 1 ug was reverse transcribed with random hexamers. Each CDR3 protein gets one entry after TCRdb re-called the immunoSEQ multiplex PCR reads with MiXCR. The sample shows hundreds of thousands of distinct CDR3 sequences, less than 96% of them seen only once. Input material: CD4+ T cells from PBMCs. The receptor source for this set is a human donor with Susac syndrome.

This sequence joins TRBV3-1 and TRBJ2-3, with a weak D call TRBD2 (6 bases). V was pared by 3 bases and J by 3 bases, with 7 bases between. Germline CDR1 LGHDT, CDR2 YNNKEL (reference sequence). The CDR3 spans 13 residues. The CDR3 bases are TGTGCCAGCAGCCAGGAGGGTACAGATACGCAGTATTTT. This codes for CASSQEGTDTQYF.

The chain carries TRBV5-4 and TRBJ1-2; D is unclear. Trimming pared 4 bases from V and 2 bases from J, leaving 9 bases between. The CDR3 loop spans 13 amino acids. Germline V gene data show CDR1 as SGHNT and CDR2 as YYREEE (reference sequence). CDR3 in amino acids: CASSQDGNYGYTF. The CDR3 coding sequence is TGTGCCAGCAGCCAGGACGGGAACTATGGCTACACCTTC.

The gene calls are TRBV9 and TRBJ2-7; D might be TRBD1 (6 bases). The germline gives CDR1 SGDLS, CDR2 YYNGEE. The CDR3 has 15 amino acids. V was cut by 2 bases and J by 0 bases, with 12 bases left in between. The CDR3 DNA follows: TGTGCCAGCAGCGTCGGGACAACGGGCTCCTACGAGCAGTACTTC. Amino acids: CASSVGTTGSYEQYF.

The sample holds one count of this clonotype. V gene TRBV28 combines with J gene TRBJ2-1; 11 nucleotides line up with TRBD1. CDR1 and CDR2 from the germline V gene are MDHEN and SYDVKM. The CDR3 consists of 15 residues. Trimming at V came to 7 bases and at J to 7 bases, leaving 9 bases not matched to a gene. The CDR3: CASTSYGTGGNEQFF. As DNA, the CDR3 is TGTGCCAGCACTTCCTACGGGACAGGGGGGAATGAGCAGTTCTTC.

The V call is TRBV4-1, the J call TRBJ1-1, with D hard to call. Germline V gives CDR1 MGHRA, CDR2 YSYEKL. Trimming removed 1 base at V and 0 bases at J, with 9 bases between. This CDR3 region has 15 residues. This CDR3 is CASSQVRAMNTEAFF. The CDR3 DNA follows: TGCGCCAGCAGCCAAGTGAGGGCCATGAACACTGAAGCTTTCTTT.

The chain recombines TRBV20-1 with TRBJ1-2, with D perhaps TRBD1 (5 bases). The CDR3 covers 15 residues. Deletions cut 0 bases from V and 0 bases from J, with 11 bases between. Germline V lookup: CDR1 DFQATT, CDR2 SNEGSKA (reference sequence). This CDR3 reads CSARDAGLTNYGYTF. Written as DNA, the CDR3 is TGCAGTGCTAGAGACGCAGGGCTAACTAACTATGGCTACACCTTC.

The CDR3 spells CSATTGPETQYF. In DNA, the CDR3 is TGCAGTGCTACGACAGGGCCGGAGACCCAGTACTTC. The chain employs TRBV20-1 and TRBJ2-5; 7 bases match TRBD1. The CDR3 runs to 12 residues. From germline, CDR1 is DFQATT and CDR2 SNEGSKA (reference sequence). Trimming took 4 bases from V and 5 from J; bases not matched to a gene: 4.

This CDR3 reads CASSQPGQGRTEAFF. CDR3 DNA: TGCGCCAGCAGCCAACCGGGACAGGGTCGGACTGAAGCTTTCTTT. This chain links TRBV4-1 with TRBJ1-1, with TRBD1 identical over 9 bases. This CDR3 region has 15 residues. In germline, CDR1 is MGHRA, CDR2 YSYEKL. The trim removed 2 bases at V and 5 bases at J, leaving 6 bases unmatched.